The 9 T cell receptor beta chains below all came from one sample that was sequenced in a study of blood T cell repertoires in COVID-19. Sequencing used immunoSEQ multiplex PCR; TCRdb keeps in-frame clones, though not all of them. The data contain roughly 180,000 clones, about 85% of them singletons. The source material was peripheral blood. Receptors originate from a woman between 50 and 59 years old with COVID-19, enrolled during active disease.

The J gene is TRBJ2-5, the V gene TRBV4-1; perhaps TRBD2 as D (5 bases). The CDR3 length is 13 residues. Trimming stripped 4 bases from V and 0 bases from J, with 6 bases between. Germline V gives CDR1 MGHRA, CDR2 YSYEKL. The CDR3 coding sequence is TGCGCCAGCAGCCGGACTCACCAAGAGACCCAGTACTTC. Protein sequence: CASSRTHQETQYF.

The chain couples TRBV6-6 to TRBJ1-3; D unresolved. Trimming shortened V by 6 bases and J by 1 base, and 16 bases separated the two germline ends. The CDR3 spans 16 residues. Germline lookup yields CDR1 MNHNY and CDR2 SVGAGI (reference sequence). The CDR3: CASRPQNSLSGNTIYF. In nucleotides, the CDR3 is TGTGCCAGCAGGCCTCAGAATTCTCTTTCTGGAAACACCATATATTTT.

This clone was seen only once. This chain uses TRBV4-1 with TRBJ2-7; 10 nucleotides line up with TRBD1. Germline CDR1 MGHRA, CDR2 YSYEKL. This CDR3 spans 17 amino acids. Trimming took 2 bases from V and 1 from J; bases not matched to a gene: 8. The chain's CDR3 is CASSQHTTGGVSYEQYF. CDR3 DNA sequence: TGCGCCAGCAGCCAACACACGACAGGGGGCGTATCCTACGAGCAGTACTTC.

The V and J genes are TRBV28 and TRBJ1-1; 7 nucleotides match TRBD1. Losses at the gene ends were 3 bases for V and 5 bases for J; bases not matched to a gene: 3. Looked up from germline, CDR1 is MDHEN and CDR2 is SYDVKM. This CDR3 is 13 amino acids long. CDR3 coding DNA: TGTGCCAGCAGTTTCGCAGGGGGGACTGAAGCTTTCTTT. Translation: CASSFAGGTEAFF.

J is TRBJ2-7 and V is TRBV5-5, with TRBD2 as a possible D gene (6 bases). Germline V gene data show CDR1 as SGHKS and CDR2 as YYEKEE (reference sequence). V lost 6 bases to trimming and J lost 4 bases, with 14 bases between them. The CDR3 spans 13 residues. The CDR3: CASTWGGAYEQYF. As DNA, the CDR3 is TGTGCCAGCACCTGGGGCGGGGCATACGAGCAGTACTTC.

The genes are TRBV28 and TRBJ2-7, with no clear D. CDR1 and CDR2 (germline): MDHEN, SYDVKM. Between the trimmed V and J ends, which lost 6 bases and 2 bases, there was a span of 11 bases. The CDR3 contains 13 residues. CDR3 region: CASRQPYPYEQYF. The CDR3 DNA reads as TGTGCCAGCAGACAGCCTTACCCCTACGAGCAGTACTTC.

The chain recombines TRBV7-9 with TRBJ1-1; 8 nucleotides line up with TRBD1. The CDR3 is made up of 13 amino acids. V was clipped by 4 bases and J by 7 bases; unmatched bases: 5. The V gene's germline CDR1 is SEHNR and CDR2 FQNEAQ (reference sequence). DNA of the CDR3: TGTGCCAGCAGCTCAGGGGGCGTCAGTGAAGCTTTCTTT. Translated: CASSSGGVSEAFF. The entire variable domain, with the rest obtained from reference TRBV7-9 and TRBJ1-1, is as follows: DTGVSQNPRHKITKRGQNVTFRCDPISEHNRLYWYRQTLGQGPEFLTYFQNEAQLEKSRLLSDRFSAERPKGSFSTLEIQRTEQGDSAMYLCASSSGGVSEAFFGQGTRLTVV.

The gene calls are TRBV9 and TRBJ1-5, with a possible D match to TRBD1 (6 bases). V gave up 6 bases and J gave up 2 bases, with 18 bases separating them. This CDR3 contains 16 residues. Per the germline V gene, CDR1 is SGDLS and CDR2 is YYNGEE. CDR3 in DNA: TGTGCCAGCACCGTCCCGTCCAGGGGAGGCAATCAGCCCCAGCATTTT. It encodes CASTVPSRGGNQPQHF.

The rearrangement uses TRBV2 and TRBJ1-1, with D possibly matching TRBD1 (6 bases). V lost 7 bases and J lost 4, with 19 bases in between. The CDR3 has 15 residues. Germline V gives CDR1 SNHLY, CDR2 FYNNEI. The CDR3 coding sequence is TGTGCCAGCATCCCCCAGGGGCTATTTTTCACTGAAGCTTTCTTT. The encoded protein is CASIPQGLFFTEAFF.